One sample yielded the 22 T cell receptor beta chains listed below, sequenced in a study of chemoradiotherapy in HPV16-positive cancers. Some clones are missing from TCRdb's copy, which holds only in-frame ones; the method was immunoSEQ multiplex PCR. The table lists approximately 1,100 clones, about 81% of them singletons. This sample comprised tumor tissue, obtained from a patient who underwent chemoradiotherapy. Receptors were obtained from a human donor with HPV-associated anogenital cancer.

The V and J genes are TRBV28 and TRBJ1-5, with D perhaps matching TRBD1 (5 bases). Deletions cut 8 bases from V and 6 bases from J, with 11 bases between. The CDR3 covers 12 residues. Looked up from germline, CDR1 is MDHEN and CDR2 is SYDVKM. CDR3 coding DNA: TGTGCCAGCTGTCTCCAGGGTCAGCCCCAGCATTTT. Its protein is CASCLQGQPQHF.

This rearrangement joins TRBV5-5 to TRBJ2-4; 8 bases are shared with TRBD1. Germline CDR1 SGHKS, CDR2 YYEKEE (reference sequence). The CDR3 contains 18 residues. V lost 2 bases and J lost 0; bases outside the gene matches: 10. CDR3: CASSLPGQANLAKNIQYF. The DNA for the CDR3 is TGTGCCAGCAGCTTACCGGGACAGGCCAATCTAGCCAAAAACATTCAGTACTTC.

V and J are TRBV7-9 and TRBJ2-5; 8 bases map to TRBD1. Germline CDR1 and CDR2: SEHNR and FQNEAQ (reference sequence). CDR3 length: 14 amino acids. V trimming: 5 bases; J trimming: 5 bases; junction bases outside the gene matches: 7. The CDR3 reads CASSQGQGLETQYF. DNA for the CDR3: TGTGCCAGCAGCCAAGGACAGGGATTGGAGACCCAGTACTTC.

This sequence joins TRBV6-5 and TRBJ1-6; no definite D call. The ends were cut back, 5 bases at V and 10 bases at J, with 18 bases in the middle. The CDR3 is 15 residues long. The germline V gene has CDR1 MNHEY and CDR2 SVGAGI. This chain's CDR3 is CASSLGPGVDSPLHF. The DNA for the CDR3 is TGTGCCAGCAGTCTCGGGCCCGGGGTTGACTCACCCCTCCACTTT.

The V and J genes are TRBV28 and TRBJ2-7, with 10 bases matching TRBD1. Germline V gene sequence: CDR1 MDHEN, CDR2 SYDVKM. CDR3 length: 16 residues. Unmatched junction bases numbered 8, after V lost 6 bases and J lost 0 bases. The CDR3 DNA reads as TGTGCCAGCAGCACCCTAGGACAGGGGGGCTCCTACGAGCAGTACTTC. Protein: CASSTLGQGGSYEQYF.

The genes are TRBV18 and TRBJ2-7, with no clear D. The germline V and J ends were trimmed by 5 bases and 3 bases, with 14 bases remaining between them. This CDR3 has 14 residues. Germline V gives CDR1 KGHSH, CDR2 LQKENI. The CDR3 protein is CASSGPSRDYEQYF. DNA for the CDR3: TGTGCCAGCTCAGGCCCCTCAAGAGACTACGAGCAGTACTTC.

The rearrangement links TRBV4-1 to TRBJ2-7; 7 bases map to TRBD2. The CDR3 length is 15 residues. The V and J ends lost 0 bases and 6 bases, in that order; junction bases with no gene match: 8. Looked up from germline, CDR1 is MGHRA and CDR2 is YSYEKL. CDR3 sequence (DNA): TGCGCCAGCAGCCAAGAGGCGGGGGTCAGCCGCGAGCAGTACTTC. Translated: CASSQEAGVSREQYF.

The chain is built from TRBV5-6 and TRBJ2-4; D possibly corresponds to TRBD1 (6 bases). Germline values: CDR1 SGHDT, CDR2 YYEEEE. The V end was cut by 4 bases, the J end by 2 bases, with 13 bases between. This CDR3 region has 15 residues. CDR3 loop: CASSHWTVTKNIQYF. The CDR3 coding sequence is TGTGCCAGCAGCCATTGGACAGTGACCAAAAACATTCAGTACTTC.

This rearrangement joins TRBV5-1 to TRBJ1-2; the match to TRBD1 covers 8 bases. CDR3 length: 14 residues. The junction had 6 bases not matched to a gene; V was cut back by 4 bases and J by 4 bases. Germline CDR1 reads SGHRS; CDR2 reads YFSETQ. The CDR3 region has the DNA TGCGCCAGCAGCCCGGGACAGGAGATCTATGGCTACACCTTC. Translating it yields CASSPGQEIYGYTF. Combining the CDR3 with reference TRBV5-1 and TRBJ1-2 gives the whole variable domain KAGVTQTPRYLIKTRGQQVTLSCSPISGHRSVSWYQQTPGQGLQFLFEYFSETQRNKGNFPGRFSGRQFSNSRSEMNVSTLELGDSALYLCASSPGQEIYGYTFGSGTRLTVV.

The chain links TRBV5-1 to TRBJ1-2; 9 nucleotides line up with TRBD1. With 7 bases clipped from V and 4 bases from J, the junction kept 11 bases outside the gene matches. The CDR3 loop spans 15 amino acids. In germline, CDR1 is SGHRS, CDR2 YFSETQ. The CDR3, as DNA: TGCGCCAGCTCTGAGACAGGGGGATGGCGCTATGGCTACACCTTC. It encodes CASSETGGWRYGYTF.

V is TRBV5-4 and J is TRBJ2-7; 7 bases align to TRBD1. Germline values: CDR1 SGHNT, CDR2 YYREEE (reference sequence). Trimming removed 3 bases from V and 0 bases from J; junction bases left unmatched: 9. The CDR3 runs 16 residues. DNA for the CDR3: TGTGCCAGCAGCTCAAAGACAGGGACCTACTCCTACGAGCAGTACTTC. Its translation: CASSSKTGTYSYEQYF.

The V and J genes are TRBV27 and TRBJ2-1, with 10 bases fitting TRBD2. Germline CDR1 and CDR2: MNHEY and SMNVEV (reference sequence). The CDR3 has 15 residues. Germline trimming cut 6 bases from V and 4 bases from J; bases unmatched to any gene: 6. CDR3 in amino acids: CASSLILAGYNEQFF. In DNA, the CDR3 is TGTGCCAGCAGCCTGATACTAGCGGGGTACAATGAGCAGTTCTTC.

V is TRBV7-8 and J is TRBJ1-2, with TRBD1 as a possible D gene (5 bases). The CDR3 length is 14 residues. Germline loops: CDR1 SGHVS, CDR2 FQNEAQ. Trimming stripped 6 bases from V and 7 bases from J, with 18 bases between. CDR3 sequence: CASSLGVQGIGYTF. The DNA for the CDR3 is TGTGCCAGCAGTCTAGGAGTTCAGGGAATTGGCTACACCTTC.

The chain links TRBV6-5 to TRBJ1-2, with a weak D call TRBD1 (5 bases). The CDR3 contains 16 residues. The germline V and J ends were trimmed by 0 bases and 2 bases, with 13 bases remaining between them. From germline, CDR1 is MNHEY and CDR2 SVGAGI. The CDR3 bases are TGTGCCAGCAGTTACTCGACTGGGGGAGGGAACTATGGCTACACCTTC. Its protein is CASSYSTGGGNYGYTF.

The chain carries TRBV10-3 and TRBJ1-4; TRBD1 might be the D (6 bases). Deletions cut 10 bases from V and 4 bases from J, with 10 bases between. Germline CDR1 and CDR2: ENHRY and SYGVKD. The CDR3 has 12 residues. CDR3 in DNA: TGTGCCACTACAGGGAATAATGAAAAACTGTTTTTT. It is translated as CATTGNNEKLFF.

This clone showed up just a few times. The chain carries TRBV2 and TRBJ1-1; D is unresolved. The ends were cut back, 6 bases at V and 0 bases at J, with 8 bases in the middle. The germline V gene encodes CDR1 SNHLY and CDR2 FYNNEI. The CDR3 contains 13 residues. The CDR3 reads CASRRTVNTEAFF. As DNA, the CDR3 is TGTGCCAGCAGAAGAACGGTGAACACTGAAGCTTTCTTT. Drawing the rest from reference TRBV2 and TRBJ1-1, the complete variable domain is EPEVTQTPSHQVTQMGQEVILRCVPISNHLYFYWYRQILGQKVEFLVSFYNNEISEKSEIFDDQFSVERPDGSNFTLKIRSTKLEDSAMYFCASRRTVNTEAFFGQGTRLTVV.

V and J are TRBV10-3 and TRBJ2-3; possible D gene TRBD2, 5 bases. The germline V and J ends were trimmed by 5 bases and 8 bases, with 20 bases remaining between them. CDR3 length: 15 amino acids. Germline V gene sequence: CDR1 ENHRY, CDR2 SYGVKD. This CDR3 reads CAISLTGSSEGTQYF. The CDR3 bases are TGTGCCATCAGTTTGACTGGGTCGAGCGAGGGTACGCAGTATTTT.

This chain joins TRBV4-3 and TRBJ1-2; 8 bases are shared with TRBD1. V lost 0 bases to trimming and J lost 4 bases; unmatched junction nucleotides: 13. The CDR3 has 18 residues. The V gene's germline CDR1 is LGHNA and CDR2 YSLEER. For the CDR3, the DNA is TGCGCCAGCAGCCAAGATCCGGGACAGGCCCTCCACCTCTATGGCTACACCTTC. This gives the protein CASSQDPGQALHLYGYTF.

The chain combines TRBV7-6 with TRBJ2-5; the D is unclear. CDR1 is SGHVS and CDR2 is FNYEAQ in the germline V gene. V lost 4 bases and J 5 bases, leaving 5 bases between the germline ends. The CDR3 sequence is 11 residues long. CDR3 DNA sequence: TGTGCCAGCAGCTACGGGGAGACCCAGTACTTC. It yields the protein CASSYGETQYF.

The rearrangement joins TRBV5-6 to TRBJ1-1, with a weak D call TRBD1 (6 bases). Trimming cost V 3 bases and J 11 bases, with 17 bases left between them. This CDR3 contains 13 residues. Per the germline V gene, CDR1 is SGHDT and CDR2 is YYEEEE. The CDR3 reads CASSSAGGRRAFF. In nucleotides, the CDR3 is TGTGCCAGCAGCTCGGCGGGGGGGCGCCGGGCTTTCTTT.

J is TRBJ1-2 and V is TRBV30; 10 bases line up with TRBD1. J gave up 5 bases and V 1 base, and 4 bases lay outside the gene matches. Germline assignment: CDR1 GTSNPN and CDR2 SVGIG (reference sequence). The CDR3 has 14 residues. CDR3 sequence (DNA): TGTGCCTGGAGTGGACAGGGGGCCTATTATGGCTACACCTTC. Its protein product is CAWSGQGAYYGYTF. Full variable domain (rest looked up from reference TRBV30 and TRBJ1-2): SQTIHQWPATLVQPVGSPLSLECTVEGTSNPNLYWYRQAAGRGLQLLFYSVGIGQISSEVPQNLSASRPQDRQFILSSKKLLLSDSGFYLCAWSGQGAYYGYTFGSGTRLTVV.

The chain has TRBV30 and TRBJ1-6; no clear D. V gave up 1 base and J gave up 11 bases, with 9 bases separating them. The germline CDR1 and CDR2 sequences are GTSNPN and SVGIG (reference sequence). The CDR3 is made up of 12 amino acids. CDR3 residues: CAWSDVKAPLHF. The CDR3 coding sequence is TGTGCCTGGAGTGACGTTAAGGCACCCCTCCACTTT.